This is a list of T cell receptor beta chains from one sample in a study of CD8 T cells in Susac syndrome. Each CDR3 protein gets one entry after TCRdb re-called the immunoSEQ multiplex PCR reads with MiXCR. This table holds around 190,000 distinct CDR3 sequences, about 93% found once. Sequenced: CD4+ T cells from PBMCs. Receptor source: a human donor in good health. Each CDR3 is given with its conserved first and last residue.

cdr3_length | j_call | v_call | cdr3_aa
17 | TRBJ1-5 | TRBV6-2/TRBV6-3 | CASSLGVTALGNQPQHF
13 | TRBJ1-5 | TRBV19 | CAKDSQPGQPQHF
16 | TRBJ2-1 | TRBV28 | CATIGFKGGLMDEQFF
14 | TRBJ1-1 | TRBV5-1 | CASSSQGGGTEAFF
13 | TRBJ1-5 | TRBV6-2/TRBV6-3 | CASSYTPDRAQHF
15 | TRBJ2-5 | TRBV7-2 | CASSIPLGAQETQYF
11 | TRBJ2-7 | TRBV12-3/TRBV12-4 | CASSLSGKQYF
15 | TRBJ2-3 | TRBV3-1 | CASSQEGISTDTQYF
16 | TRBJ1-1 | TRBV5-1 | CASSLAGRGRGTEAFF
14 | TRBJ2-3 | TRBV19 | CASMDRGSTDTQYF